Listed below are T cell receptor beta chains from one sample, sequenced in a study of Graves' ophthalmopathy and Graves' hyperthyroidism. Each CDR3 protein gets one entry after TCRdb re-called the multiplex PCR reads with MiXCR. Of 600,000 to 950,000 distinct CDR3 sequences in the sample, 40% were seen once. Sequencing used peripheral blood. These receptors all come from an adult man with Graves' ophthalmopathy. The CDR3 runs from the conserved cysteine through the conserved F or W. A D gene is named only where the DNA matches it firmly. Not all rows give a size; the values are once, few, many and, for expanded clones, a class.

cdr3_length clone_size j_call d_call v_call cdr3_aa cdr3_nt
13 many TRBJ1-2 - TRBV29-1 CSAPELYGYGYTF TGCAGCGCACCCGAGTTATACGGCTATGGCTACACCTTC
13 few TRBJ1-2 - TRBV7-2 CASSQPGRDGYTF TGTGCCAGCAGCCAACCGGGCAGGGATGGCTACACCTTC
19 few TRBJ2-7 - TRBV14 CASSRKRFGTRYSSYEQYF TGTGCCAGCAGCCGGAAGAGGTTCGGGACAAGGTATTCATCCTACGAGCAGTACTTC
16 few TRBJ2-7 TRBD1 TRBV7-9 CASSLGATGDSYEQYF TGTGCCAGCAGCTTAGGTGCGACAGGGGACTCCTACGAGCAGTACTTC
16 - TRBJ1-1 - TRBV7-3 CASSLLGTGGNTEAFF TGTGCCAGCAGCTTACTCGGTACAGGTGGGAACACTGAAGCTTTCTTT
13 many TRBJ1-2 - TRBV2 CASRADSFYGYTF TGTGCCAGCAGGGCCGACAGTTTCTATGGCTACACCTTC
17 - TRBJ2-7 TRBD2 TRBV19 CASSYTASGGHSYEQYF TGTGCCAGCAGTTACACGGCTAGCGGGGGGCACTCCTACGAGCAGTACTTC
12 - TRBJ1-2 - TRBV10-3 CAGLGVGYGYTF TGTGCCGGACTGGGCGTTGGCTATGGCTACACCTTC
14 many TRBJ1-1 - TRBV19 CASSFRRDVTEAFF TGTGCCAGTAGTTTTCGCAGGGATGTCACTGAAGCTTTCTTT
14 - TRBJ1-2 TRBD1 TRBV10-3 CASSGGGGPRGYTF TGTGCCAGCAGCGGCGGAGGGGGCCCTCGTGGCTACACCTTC
14 - TRBJ1-6 TRBD1 TRBV25-1 CASSLMTGNSPLHF TGTGCCAGCAGTTTGATGACAGGGAATTCACCCCTCCACTTT
17 few TRBJ1-4 TRBD1 TRBV7-9 CASSLGVGTAHGEKLFF TGTGCCAGCAGCTTAGGGGTTGGGACAGCACATGGGGAAAAACTGTTTTTT
14 - TRBJ2-5 TRBD1 TRBV2 CASSRDRDAETQYF TGTGCCAGCAGTCGGGACAGGGACGCGGAGACCCAGTACTTC
14 - TRBJ1-3 - TRBV20-1 CSARGRRARNTIYF TGCAGTGCTAGAGGCAGGAGGGCCAGGAACACCATATATTTT
18 - TRBJ1-1 - TRBV10-3 CAIREKSAGVGRHYEAFF TGTGCCATCAGAGAAAAATCCGCAGGGGTGGGGAGACACTATGAAGCTTTCTTT
18 few TRBJ2-7 TRBD2 TRBV29-1 CSSPKRGGPAPTSYEQYF TGCAGCTCACCGAAGCGGGGGGGCCCCGCTCCCACGAGCTACGAGCAGTACTTC
15 - TRBJ1-6 - TRBV6-5 CASTSLLSYNSPLHF TGTGCCAGCACGTCCTTGCTATCCTATAATTCACCCCTCCACTTT
13 few TRBJ1-2 - TRBV6-5 CASSYSGPAAPHF TGTGCCAGCAGTTACTCGGGGCCAGCTGCCCCTCACTTC
14 few TRBJ2-7 - TRBV7-2 CASSLANQGYEQYF TGTGCCAGCAGCTTAGCTAACCAGGGATACGAGCAGTACTTC
15 - TRBJ2-2 - TRBV7-9 CASSLRPVNTGELFF TGTGCCAGCAGCTTAAGGCCCGTCAACACCGGGGAGCTGTTTTTT
18 many TRBJ1-6 - TRBV19 CASSIQPHLQGLNSPLHF TGTGCCAGTAGTATTCAGCCCCACCTGCAGGGCCTGAATTCACCCCTCCACTTT
18 few TRBJ1-2 - TRBV5-8 CASSSGIRDGRFNYGYTF TGTGCCAGCAGCTCGGGGATCCGGGACGGACGTTTCAACTATGGCTACACCTTC
14 - TRBJ2-3 TRBD1 TRBV29-1 CSVERDRASDTQYF TGCAGCGTTGAAAGGGACAGGGCTTCAGATACGCAGTATTTT
12 many TRBJ1-2 - TRBV5-6 CASSQTDLGYTF TGTGCCAGCAGCCAGACGGACCTTGGCTACACCTTC
13 few TRBJ1-2 - TRBV2 CASSEADNYGYTF TGTGCCAGCAGTGAAGCAGATAACTATGGCTACACCTTC
15 - TRBJ1-2 - TRBV7-9 CASSLGRGVRYGYTF TGTGCCAGCAGCTTAGGACGAGGGGTACGCTATGGCTACACCTTC
14 - TRBJ1-1 TRBD1 TRBV10-3 CAQDRGRMGTEAFF TGTGCTCAGGACAGGGGGCGCATGGGCACTGAAGCTTTCTTT
14 many TRBJ1-5 - TRBV9 CASSAHRVGQPQHF TGTGCCAGCAGCGCCCACAGGGTCGGGCAGCCCCAGCATTTT
13 - TRBJ1-1 - TRBV12-3/TRBV12-4 CASRSGQNTEAFF TGTGCCAGCAGATCCGGACAGAACACTGAAGCTTTCTTT